Listed below are T cell receptor beta chains from one sample, sequenced in a study of T-cell memory formation after mild COVID-19. TCRdb re-analysed the 5' RACE reads in MiXCR, keeping a single row per CDR3 protein. In the table there are around 340,000 distinct CDR3 sequences, approximately 15% of which are singletons. Material for sequencing was PBMCs or a T cell subset sorted from them (not recorded which). Source of these receptors: a man younger than 35 who had mild COVID-19 (a few samples of this study predate the infection). Cell type and time point are not known. Both conserved end residues are part of each CDR3. The D gene is left open where the match is weak. Rows may omit the clone size; those that give it use once, few, many or a size class.

>few|.|TRBJ1-5|TRBV15
CATSRGLAGTINQPQHF
TGTGCCACCAGCAGGGGACTGGCAGGGACCATCAATCAGCCCCAGCATTTT
>.|.|TRBJ2-7|TRBV27
CASSFNEGDYEQYF
TGTGCCAGCAGTTTTAATGAGGGCGACTACGAGCAGTACTTC
>.|TRBD1|TRBJ1-4|TRBV4-3
CASSLLRTGEEKLFF
TGCGCCAGCAGCCTACTCCGGACAGGGGAAGAAAAACTGTTTTTT
>few|.|TRBJ2-7|TRBV7-9
CASRPQGSYEQYF
TGTGCCAGCAGACCACAGGGCTCCTACGAGCAGTACTTC
>few|.|TRBJ2-4|TRBV6-2/TRBV6-3
CASSTTNLAKNIQYF
TGTGCCAGCAGTACGACAAACCTAGCCAAAAACATTCAGTACTTC
>few|.|TRBJ2-3|TRBV12-3/TRBV12-4
CASRPRGGPDTQYF
TGTGCCAGCAGACCCAGGGGGGGCCCAGATACGCAGTATTTT
>many|.|TRBJ1-6|TRBV24-1
CATSDQSRTLFNSPLHF
TGTGCCACCAGTGATCAGTCCCGGACACTCTTTAATTCACCCCTCCACTTT
>.|TRBD1|TRBJ2-2|TRBV7-3
CASSLNPVQGTGELFF
TGTGCCAGCAGCTTAAATCCCGTACAGGGGACCGGGGAGCTGTTTTTT
>many|.|TRBJ1-2|TRBV5-1
CASSLDGPYGYTF
TGCGCCAGCAGCTTGGACGGCCCCTATGGCTACACCTTC
>.|.|TRBJ1-2|TRBV6-2/TRBV6-3
CASTPRGSGYTF
TGTGCCAGCACCCCCCGGGGTAGTGGCTACACCTTC
>few|TRBD1|TRBJ2-5|TRBV5-4
CASTKQGAGETQYF
TGTGCCAGCACCAAACAGGGGGCGGGAGAGACCCAGTACTTC
>.|.|TRBJ2-2|TRBV12-3/TRBV12-4
CASTRSTGELFF
TGTGCCAGCACTCGGAGTACCGGGGAGCTGTTTTTT
>.|.|TRBJ2-1|TRBV12-5
CASGPQGGSYNEQFF
TGTGCTAGTGGTCCGCAGGGGGGATCCTACAATGAGCAGTTCTTC
>.|.|TRBJ1-1|TRBV30
CAWSLTATAFF
TGTGCCTGGAGTCTCACGGCGACAGCTTTCTTT
>few|TRBD1|TRBJ2-5|TRBV7-9
CASSSGDRGLETQYF
TGTGCCAGCAGCTCGGGGGACAGGGGCTTGGAGACCCAGTACTTC
>few|.|TRBJ2-1|TRBV20-1
CSARVGSGSNEQFF
TGCAGTGCTAGAGTTGGGTCAGGAAGCAATGAGCAGTTCTTC
>.|.|TRBJ2-1|TRBV20-1
CSAVTPSSYNEQFF
TGCAGTGCTGTGACTCCAAGCTCCTACAATGAGCAGTTCTTC
>.|.|TRBJ2-1|TRBV4-1
CASSHGWGTEQFF
TGCGCCAGCAGCCATGGATGGGGCACAGAGCAGTTCTTC